This passage covers 4 T cell receptor beta chains from one sample sequenced in a study of beta chain features in type 1 diabetes. General study results and limits: A moderate, significant TCRB CDR3 shortening appeared in type 1 diabetes across four CD4+ subsets.

The study reverse transcribed the entire isolated RNA, so it sequenced expressed TCRB transcripts. Using immunoSEQ multiplex PCR, the repertoire was profiled, and TCRdb retains in-frame clones only, with some absent. This table holds 600,000 or so clones, more than 12% found once. Their cognate antigens are unknown. Sequencing input: naive CD4+ T cells from blood. Every receptor here comes from a young man with type 1 diabetes.

Note on this clone: The same CDR3 also results from other DNA sequences found in this sample. The chain couples TRBV6-5 to TRBJ2-7; TRBD1 matches 8 bases. The V gene's germline CDR1 is MNHEY and CDR2 SVGAGI. The CDR3 totals 14 residues. Germline trimming cut 0 bases from V and 2 bases from J; bases unmatched to any gene: 0. Here the CDR3 reads CASSYSTGAYEQYF. For the CDR3, the DNA is TGTGCCAGCAGTTACTCGACAGGGGCCTACGAGCAGTACTTC.

The chain has TRBV10-3 and TRBJ1-1; 8 bases map to TRBD1. Trimming removed 6 bases from V and 1 base from J; junction bases left unmatched: 4. This CDR3 region has 14 residues. Germline V gene sequence: CDR1 ENHRY, CDR2 SYGVKD. This CDR3 is CAISSGQANTEAFF. CDR3 nucleotide sequence: TGTGCCATCAGCTCGGGACAGGCGAACACTGAAGCTTTCTTT.

This clone showed up just a few times. Other DNA variants within this sample encode the same CDR3. This chain joins TRBV2 and TRBJ2-5, with 9 bases matching TRBD2. The CDR3 is 12 residues long. V lost 6 bases, J lost 5 bases, and 1 base stayed unmatched. CDR1 and CDR2 (germline): SNHLY, FYNNEI. DNA for the CDR3: TGTGCCAGCAGGGCGGGAGGGGAGACCCAGTACTTC. Its protein is CASRAGGETQYF.

The chain couples TRBV21-1 to TRBJ1-5. TRBV21-1 is classified as a pseudogene. CDR3 length: 20 amino acids. The CDR3 region has the DNA TGTGCCAGCAGGAACCCACTGGGAGACAGCTACAGAATTAGCAATCAGCCCCAGCATTTT. Translation: CASRNPLGDSYRISNQPQHF.